What follows are 10 T cell receptor beta chains derived from one specimen sequenced in a study of T cell clonality in common variable immunodeficiency (dated by TCRdb to the mid-2010s). Library prep was done by the immunoSEQ multiplex PCR assay. TCRdb limited this immuneACCESS table to in-frame rearrangements with V and J called. A share of clones is missing; checked studies link under half to unresolved V genes, and the rest is unexplained. This sample contains about 29,000 clones, none of which is a singleton. Jointly, the top ten make up roughly 4.5% of the sample. The specimen was peripheral blood mononuclear cells. The receptors originated from a person aged 18 to 70 in good health.

Many counts were recorded for this clone. The read ends 3 residues shy of where the CDR3 ends; the end is completed using the germline J gene. The chain uses TRBV4-1 and TRBJ1-2, with 9 bases identical to TRBD1. Trimming took 3 bases from V and 5 from J; bases not matched to a gene: 13. The CDR3 length is 17 residues. Looked up from germline, CDR1 is MGHRA and CDR2 is YSYEKL. The chain's CDR3 is CASSQTPDRGIQYGYTF. The sequenced CDR3 bases are TGCGCCAGCAGCCAGACTCCAGACAGGGGGATTCAATATGGC.

A few counts support this clone. The CDR3 end falls 3 residues outside the read, so it is completed with the germline J gene. This chain joins TRBV30 and TRBJ2-3; no clear D gene. CDR3 length equals 13 residues. Germline V CDR1 and CDR2: GTSNPN, SVGIG (reference sequence). Incomplete CDR3 DNA: TGTGCCTGGAGTGTTAAGGGCTATCAGCCG. Protein product: CAWSVKGYQP. The whole CDR3 sequence is CAWSVKGYQPQYF.

With respect to this clone: The sequenced fragment ends 3 residues before the CDR3 boundary, so the rest is inferred from the germline J gene. The chain is built from TRBV5-1 and TRBJ2-1; D unclear. In germline, CDR1 is SGHRS, CDR2 YFSETQ. CDR3 length: 12 residues. V lost 6 bases, J lost 8 bases, and 12 bases lay in between. This chain's CDR3 is CASTGDRDEQFF. The sequenced CDR3 bases are TGCGCCAGCACCGGCGATCGGGATGAG.

This clone was seen many times. Read data end 3 residues before the CDR3 end; the end is taken from the germline J gene. J is TRBJ1-1 and V is TRBV5-6, with 8 nucleotides matching TRBD1. V shed 4 bases and J 3 bases; nucleotides not matched to a gene: 8. Looked up from germline, CDR1 is SGHDT and CDR2 is YYEEEE. The CDR3 spans 15 residues. This CDR3 is CASSGQDRAHTEAFF. CDR3 DNA (partial): TGTGCCAGCAGCGGCCAGGACAGGGCCCACACTGAA.

This clone was seen repeatedly, ten times or more. The CDR3 extends 3 residues past the end of the read, so its final part is completed from the germline J gene. The chain links TRBV18 to TRBJ1-2, with D possibly being TRBD1 (5 bases). CDR1 and CDR2 from the germline V gene are KGHSH and LQKENI. V was shortened by 0 bases and J by 2 bases, with 13 bases between the two germline ends. The CDR3 consists of 16 residues. The CDR3 DNA, read in part, is TGTGCCAGCTCACCACCGGCTTCTCGACAGAACTATGGC. It translates to CASSPPASRQNYG. The full CDR3 reads CASSPPASRQNYGYTF. Full variable domain (missing parts from reference TRBV18 and TRBJ1-2): NAGVMQNPRHLVRRRGQEARLRCSPMKGHSHVYWYRQLPEEGLKFMVYLQKENIIDESGMPKERFSAEFPKEGPSILRIQQVVRGDSAAYFCASSPPASRQNYGYTFGSGTRLTVV.

A note on this clone: The CDR3 is cut off 3 residues early in the read; its end comes from the germline J gene. The chain links TRBV6-1 to TRBJ1-4, with a weak D call TRBD1 (5 bases). The CDR3 spans 15 residues. In germline, CDR1 is MNHNS, CDR2 SASEGT. The sequenced CDR3 bases are TGTGCCAGCAGTGAAGCAGGCGGGGGGGATTCACCA. This translates into CASSEAGGGDSP. The complete CDR3 protein is CASSEAGGGDSPLFF.

Of note for this clone: This sequence may be a read error, since a much larger clone differs from it by one base. The sample carries other DNA sequences with the same CDR3. The CDR3 region is CASSPQTGENTEAFF. The DNA read from the CDR3 is TGTGCCAGCTCCCCACAGACAGGGGAGAACACTGAA. The V and J genes are TRBV18 and TRBJ1-1; 8 nucleotides agree with TRBD1. The read is 3 residues too short to cover the CDR3 end, so that end is filled in from the germline J gene. The germline V gene encodes CDR1 KGHSH and CDR2 LQKENI. The CDR3 consists of 15 residues.

This clone is medium-sized. Read coverage stops 3 residues before the CDR3 terminus; the germline J gene supplies the remainder. The chain uses TRBV7-2 and TRBJ2-3, with D unresolved. V was cut by 4 bases and J by 2 bases, with 4 bases left in between. In germline, CDR1 is SGHTA, CDR2 FQGNSA. The CDR3 contains 12 residues. CDR3 in amino acids: CASSSYTDTQYF. The CDR3 DNA, read in part, is TGTGCCAGCAGCTCCTACACAGATACG.

This clone was detected many times. The sequence runs out 3 residues before the end of the CDR3; the remainder is reconstructed from the germline J gene. The gene calls are TRBV6-4 and TRBJ2-1; 8 nucleotides match TRBD2. Looked up from germline, CDR1 is MRHNA and CDR2 is SNTAGT. Trimming took 4 bases from V and 4 from J; bases not matched to a gene: 6. The CDR3 totals 15 residues. The CDR3 DNA, read in part, is TGTGCCAGCAGTGGAGCGGGAGAGAGTTACAATGAG. This codes for CASSGAGESYNE. The whole CDR3 region reads CASSGAGESYNEQFF.

This clone was seen many times. The missing CDR3 end, 3 residues past where the read stops, is filled in from the germline J gene. The chain links TRBV6-2 or TRBV6-3 to TRBJ1-5; no reliable D call. Germline CDR1 reads MNHEY; CDR2 reads SVGEGT. V was pared by 7 bases and J by 4 bases, with 14 bases between. The CDR3 contains 14 residues. CDR3 sequence: CASKGAAENQPQHF. The CDR3 DNA, read in part, is TGTGCCAGCAAAGGTGCGGCGGAGAATCAGCCC.